Each of the 7 T cell receptor beta chains below was sequenced from the same sample in a study of blood T cell repertoires in COVID-19. Using immunoSEQ multiplex PCR, the repertoire was profiled, and TCRdb retains in-frame clones only, with some absent. The sample shows hundreds of thousands of clones, approximately 88% of them seen only once. Specimen: peripheral blood. The receptors come from a woman between 45 and 60 years old with COVID-19, enrolled during active disease.

The chain recombines TRBV5-5 with TRBJ1-6; weak D call: TRBD1 (5 bases). V was clipped by 4 bases and J by 8 bases, with 13 bases between them. Germline-derived CDR1 and CDR2 are SGHKS and YYEKEE (reference sequence). The CDR3 is made up of 14 amino acids. This CDR3 reads CASSAQIGDSPLHF. The CDR3 DNA reads as TGTGCCAGCAGCGCTCAAATAGGGGATTCACCCCTCCACTTT.

The chain employs TRBV2 and TRBJ1-1; D perhaps matches TRBD1 (6 bases). The CDR3 contains 12 residues. The V and J ends lost 3 bases and 11 bases respectively, with 13 bases between them. Germline V gene lookup returns CDR1 SNHLY and CDR2 FYNNEI. The CDR3 nucleotides read TGTGCCAGCAGTGAGGCAGGGGTGGCCGCTTTCTTT. Translation gives CASSEAGVAAFF.

This chain uses TRBV15 with TRBJ2-2; 10 bases line up with TRBD2. With 3 bases clipped from V and 4 bases from J, the junction kept 20 bases outside the gene matches. This CDR3 spans 21 amino acids. Per germline, CDR1 LNHNV and CDR2 YYDKDF (reference sequence). CDR3: CATSREWTRSGGAGVTGELFF. Here the CDR3 DNA reads TGTGCCACCAGCAGGGAATGGACCCGGAGCGGGGGGGCCGGTGTCACCGGGGAGCTGTTTTTT. The full variable domain, in which reference TRBV15 and TRBJ2-2 provide the parts outside the CDR3, is DAMVIQNPRYQVTQFGKPVTLSCSQTLNHNVMYWYQQKSSQAPKLLFHYYDKDFNNEADTPDNFQSRRPNTSFCFLDIRSPGLGDTAMYLCATSREWTRSGGAGVTGELFFGEGSRLTVL.

The chain links TRBV7-9 to TRBJ2-1, with 8 bases aligning to TRBD1. There are 13 residues in the CDR3. CDR1 and CDR2 from the germline V gene are SEHNR and FQNEAQ (reference sequence). Losses at the gene ends were 6 bases for V and 7 bases for J; bases not matched to a gene: 5. The CDR3 DNA is TGTGCCAGCAGTTTGACAGGGGAGAATGAGCAGTTCTTC. Protein: CASSLTGENEQFF.

This CDR3 reads CASSGLNSYEQYF. The CDR3 region has the DNA TGTGCCAGCTCGGGACTCAACTCCTACGAGCAGTACTTC. The chain has TRBV18 and TRBJ2-7, with a possible D match to TRBD2 (6 bases). The V gene lost 6 bases and the J gene lost 0 bases, with 9 bases spanning the gap. Germline V gene sequence: CDR1 KGHSH, CDR2 LQKENI. The CDR3 is 13 amino acids.

The chain carries TRBV20-1 and TRBJ1-1; 7 nucleotides agree with TRBD1. The V gene's germline CDR1 is DFQATT and CDR2 SNEGSKA (reference sequence). Losses at the gene ends were 3 bases for V and 2 bases for J; bases not matched to a gene: 6. The CDR3 is made up of 14 amino acids. CDR3 residues: CSASGGTANTEAFF. The DNA for the CDR3 is TGCAGTGCTAGTGGAGGGACAGCTAACACTGAAGCTTTCTTT.

CDR3 coding DNA: TGCGCCAGCAGCCAAGTAGCCGTGACAGCCAAAGCTTTCTTT. Amino acid sequence: CASSQVAVTAKAFF. The chain carries TRBV4-1 and TRBJ1-1, with a tentative D call TRBD1 (5 bases). The CDR3 has 14 residues. Germline V gene lookup returns CDR1 MGHRA and CDR2 YSYEKL. V lost 1 base, J lost 9 bases, and 15 bases lay in between.